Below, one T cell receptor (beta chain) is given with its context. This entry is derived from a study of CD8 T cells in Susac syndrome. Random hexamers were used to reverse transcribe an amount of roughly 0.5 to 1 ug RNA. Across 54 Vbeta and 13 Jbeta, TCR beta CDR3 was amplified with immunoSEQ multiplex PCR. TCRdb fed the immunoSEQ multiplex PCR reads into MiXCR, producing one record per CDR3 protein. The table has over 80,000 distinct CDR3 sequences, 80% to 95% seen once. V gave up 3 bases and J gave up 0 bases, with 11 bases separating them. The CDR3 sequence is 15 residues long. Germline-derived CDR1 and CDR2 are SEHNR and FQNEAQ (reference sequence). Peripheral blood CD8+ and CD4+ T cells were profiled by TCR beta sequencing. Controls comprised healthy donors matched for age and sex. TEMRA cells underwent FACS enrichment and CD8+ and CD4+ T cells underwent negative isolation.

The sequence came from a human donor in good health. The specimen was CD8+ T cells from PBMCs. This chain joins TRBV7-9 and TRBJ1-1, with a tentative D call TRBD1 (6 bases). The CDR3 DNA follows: TGTGCCAGCAGCTTTCGGGGGGACATGAACACTGAAGCTTTCTTT. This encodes CASSFRGDMNTEAFF.